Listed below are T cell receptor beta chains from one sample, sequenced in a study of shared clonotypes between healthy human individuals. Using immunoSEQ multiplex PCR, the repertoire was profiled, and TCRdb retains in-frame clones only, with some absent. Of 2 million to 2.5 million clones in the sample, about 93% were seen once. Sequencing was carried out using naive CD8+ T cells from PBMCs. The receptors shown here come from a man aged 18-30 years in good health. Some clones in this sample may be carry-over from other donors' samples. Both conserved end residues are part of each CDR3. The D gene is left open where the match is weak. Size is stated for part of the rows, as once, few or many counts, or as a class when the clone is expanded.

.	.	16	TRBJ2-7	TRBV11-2	TGTGCCAGCAGCTTGTCCCCACGGGCTGGGATCTACGAGCAGTACTTC	CASSLSPRAGIYEQYF
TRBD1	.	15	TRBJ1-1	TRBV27	TGTGCCAGCAGTTTGACCGGGACAGGAATGCCTGAAGCTTTCTTT	CASSLTGTGMPEAFF
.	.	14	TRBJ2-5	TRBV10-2	TGCGCCAGCAGTGTGGAGGGACACCAAGAGACCCAGTACTTC	CASSVEGHQETQYF
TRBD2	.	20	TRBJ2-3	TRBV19	TGTGCCAGTAGTAAAGGACTAGCGGGAGGGCCTAAATGGGAACGAGATACGCAGTATTTT	CASSKGLAGGPKWERDTQYF
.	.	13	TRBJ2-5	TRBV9	TGTGCCAGCAGCGGAGGCGCCCCAGAGACCCAGTACTTC	CASSGGAPETQYF
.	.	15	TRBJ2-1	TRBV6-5	TGTGCCAGCAGTGGGACACGGACGATCTATAATGAGCAGTTCTTC	CASSGTRTIYNEQFF
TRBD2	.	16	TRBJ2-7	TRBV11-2	TGTGCCAGCAGCTTAGCTCGATCTAGCGGGAGGTACGAGCAGTACTTC	CASSLARSSGRYEQYF
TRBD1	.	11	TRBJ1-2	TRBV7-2	TGTGCCAGCAGCGGCCTGGGACAGGGCGACTTC	CASSGLGQGDF
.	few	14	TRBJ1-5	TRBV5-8	TGTGCCAGCAGCTTGGCTCGGAGGGATCAGCCCCAGCATTTT	CASSLARRDQPQHF
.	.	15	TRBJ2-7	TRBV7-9	TGTGCCAGCAGCCAGCCCCTTAGGCCCGACTACGAGCAGTACTTC	CASSQPLRPDYEQYF
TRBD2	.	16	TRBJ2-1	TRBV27	TGTGCCAGCAGTTTCTCCGGGACTAGCGGGAGGAATGAGCAGTTCTTC	CASSFSGTSGRNEQFF
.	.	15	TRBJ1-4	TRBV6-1	TGTGCCAGCAGCTATCCGGGACTCCTAAATGAAAAACTGTTTTTT	CASSYPGLLNEKLFF
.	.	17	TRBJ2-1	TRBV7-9	TGTGCCAGCAGCTTAATGACGTCCGGCGGTAGATACAATGAGCAGTTCTTC	CASSLMTSGGRYNEQFF
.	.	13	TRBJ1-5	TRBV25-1	TGTGCCAGCAGTGACGGCTCCCGCCAGATCCAGCATTTT	CASSDGSRQIQHF
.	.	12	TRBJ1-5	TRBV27	TGTGCCAGCGGTAGCTTAGGTCAGCCCCAGCATTTT	CASGSLGQPQHF
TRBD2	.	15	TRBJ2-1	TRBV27	TGTGCCAGCAGTTTTATGAGCGGGGGATACAATGAGCAGTTCTTC	CASSFMSGGYNEQFF
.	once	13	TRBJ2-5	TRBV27	TGTGCCAGCAAACTCCGGGTGGGGGAGACCCAGTACTTC	CASKLRVGETQYF
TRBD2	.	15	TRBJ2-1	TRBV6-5	TGTGCCAGCCGCTCCTGGGCTAGCGGGAGGAATGAGCAGTTCTTC	CASRSWASGRNEQFF
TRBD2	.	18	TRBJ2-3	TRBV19	TGTGCCAGTAGTATTAAGTCTAGCGGGGGCTGGAGCACAGATACGCAGTATTTT	CASSIKSSGGWSTDTQYF
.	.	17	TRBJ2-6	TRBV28	TGTGCCAGCAGTTTAAATGGCCAGCTCTCTGGGGCCAACGTCCTGACTTTC	CASSLNGQLSGANVLTF
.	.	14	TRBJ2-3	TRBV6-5	TGTGCCAGCAACTTTGCAAACCGCCCAGATACGCAGTATTTT	CASNFANRPDTQYF
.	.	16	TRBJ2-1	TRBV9	TGTGCCAGCAGCGTAGATAGGGGGGCGTCCTACAATGAGCAGTTCTTC	CASSVDRGASYNEQFF
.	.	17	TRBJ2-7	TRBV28	TGTGCCAGCAGTTTCGATCCCCGACAGGGAGGTGGCTACGAGCAGTACTTC	CASSFDPRQGGGYEQYF
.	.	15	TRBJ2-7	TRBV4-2	TGTGCCAGCAGCCAAGATCGGCGGACACCCTACGAGCAGTACTTC	CASSQDRRTPYEQYF
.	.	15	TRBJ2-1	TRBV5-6	TGTGCCAGCAGCTCAGGACCGGGCTCCTACAATGAGCAGTTCTTC	CASSSGPGSYNEQFF
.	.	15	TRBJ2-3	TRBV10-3	TGTGCCATCAGTGAGGGGTTCGGTCGGGTGGATACGCAGTATTTT	CAISEGFGRVDTQYF
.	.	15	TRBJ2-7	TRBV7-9	TGTGCCAGCAGCTTAAACCCGATCAACTCCTACGAGCAGTACTTC	CASSLNPINSYEQYF
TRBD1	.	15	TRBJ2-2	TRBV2	TGTGCCAGCAGTGGACAGGGTCAAATTGGCGGGGAGCTGTTTTTT	CASSGQGQIGGELFF
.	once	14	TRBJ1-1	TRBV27	TGTGCCAGCAGTTTATGGGGTGGTGGCACTGAAGCTTTCTTT	CASSLWGGGTEAFF
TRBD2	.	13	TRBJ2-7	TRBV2	TGTGCCAGCAGTGGGGAGGGCCCCCACGAGCAGTACTTC	CASSGEGPHEQYF
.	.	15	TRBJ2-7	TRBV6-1	TGTGCCAGCAGGGGGGGCGACGCCAACAACTACGAGCAGTACTTC	CASRGGDANNYEQYF
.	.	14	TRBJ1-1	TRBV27	TGTGCCAGCAGTTTCGGGGTTTTAGGCACTGAAGCTTTCTTT	CASSFGVLGTEAFF
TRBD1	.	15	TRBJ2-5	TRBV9	TGTGCCAGCAGCCCAGGGACAGGGAGCCAAGAGACCCAGTACTTC	CASSPGTGSQETQYF
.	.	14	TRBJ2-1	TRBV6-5	TGTGCCAGCGCCGAAGCGAGGGGCCCCAATGAGCAGTTCTTC	CASAEARGPNEQFF
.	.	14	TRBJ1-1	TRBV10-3	TGTGCCATCAGTGAGGTGCTGGGGGACACTGAAGCTTTCTTT	CAISEVLGDTEAFF
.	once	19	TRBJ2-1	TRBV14	TGTGCCAGCAGCCAAGCGGGGGGAATAGACAGGACACCTTTTAATGAGCAGTTCTTC	CASSQAGGIDRTPFNEQFF
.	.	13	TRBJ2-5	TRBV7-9	TGTTCAGCGAGGGGGACGGAAAAGGAGACCCAGTACTTC	CSARGTEKETQYF
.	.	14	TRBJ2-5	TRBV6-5	TGTGCCAGCAGTTTCCGGAACCCCCAAGAGACCCAGTACTTC	CASSFRNPQETQYF
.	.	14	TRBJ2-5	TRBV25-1	TGTGCCAGCGCCCATCAAGGGGGGCTGGAGACCCAGTACTTC	CASAHQGGLETQYF
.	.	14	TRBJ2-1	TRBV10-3	TGTGCCATCATTTTTTTTAACTGCTACAATGAGCAGTTCTTC	CAIIFFNCYNEQFF
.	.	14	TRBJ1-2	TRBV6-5	TGTGCCAGCAGTTCAGCAGGCGCTAACTATGGCTACACCTTC	CASSSAGANYGYTF
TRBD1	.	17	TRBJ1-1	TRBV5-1	TGCGCCAGCAGTTCTGGAAGGGTGCAGGGGGCTTTCTCTGAAGCTTTCTTT	CASSSGRVQGAFSEAFF
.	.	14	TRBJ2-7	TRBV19	TGTGCCAGTAGTATGTCCGGCAGAGCCTACGAGCAGTACTTC	CASSMSGRAYEQYF
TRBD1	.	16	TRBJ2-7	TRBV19	TGTGCCAGTAGTACTAAGAAGGGACAGGGTTCCTACGAGCAGTACTTC	CASSTKKGQGSYEQYF
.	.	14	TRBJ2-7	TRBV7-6	TGTGCCAGCAGCTTAGCGGCAGGGCTCTACGAGCAGTACTTC	CASSLAAGLYEQYF
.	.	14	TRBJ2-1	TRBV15	TGTGCCACCAGCAGAGTGGGGTCCTACAATGAGCAGTTCTTC	CATSRVGSYNEQFF
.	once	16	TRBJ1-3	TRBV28	TGTGCCAGCAGTTTAATCCGGGTAGCCTCTGGAAACACCATATATTTT	CASSLIRVASGNTIYF
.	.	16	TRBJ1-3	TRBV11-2	TGTGCCAGCAGCCTCTCCCCTTTCACCTCTGGAAACACCATATATTTT	CASSLSPFTSGNTIYF
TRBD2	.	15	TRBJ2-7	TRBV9	TGTGCCAGCAGCGTTCTGGCGGGAGCGAACTACGAGCAATACTTC	CASSVLAGANYEQYF